These T cell receptor beta chains were read from a single sample in a study of CD8+ T cells in alopecia areata. The assay was immunoSEQ multiplex PCR, and TCRdb's table has in-frame clones only and misses some. In the table there are some 170,000 clones, less than 75% of which are singletons. Sample: CD4+ T cells sorted from blood, taken around week 55, from a patient treated with tofacitinib. These receptor sequences come from a human donor with alopecia areata. CDR3s leave out the opening cysteine and the closing phenylalanine or tryptophan.

cdr3_aa	v_call	cdr3_length
ASSVGLAGVSSYEQY	TRBV6-1	15
ATSRDRWSYEQY	TRBV15	12
ASSPGGLETQY	TRBV7-3	11
ASSPSPKATYNSPLH	TRBV9	15
ASSQDYGGTNQPQH	TRBV4-2	14
ASSIRSSWNSTGELF	TRBV19	15
ASSFGRDRGNNEQF	TRBV6-6	14
ASSQDWTGRITEAF	TRBV14	14
ASSHSGGGYGYT	TRBV7-9	12
ASSFQGASTDTQY	TRBV5-1	13
ASRSLYEQY	TRBV2	9
AWSALRVFTATEAF	TRBV30	14
ATSGTGGEETQY	TRBV15	12
ASSRLAGGPGTQY	TRBV11-2	13
ASSLDRGSQETQY	TRBV11-2	13
SVDSPRIVGYT	TRBV29-1	11
ASSPGRRYNSPLH	TRBV18	13
ASSQDQGDEQF	TRBV4-2	11
ATSKLGVQGQNEKLF	TRBV15	15
ASSQQDRIDEKLF	TRBV7-2	13
ASSVTGAAKNIQY	TRBV25-1	13
ASSFRAANTGELF	TRBV11-2	13
ASTDLRGQGVGEAF	TRBV19	14
SVGGSRDSNYNEQF	TRBV29-1	14
ASSMRSEKLF	TRBV19	10
ASSWGQGNRGNIQY	TRBV5-5	14
ASSHPTGDSQNQPQH	TRBV23-1	15
ATQVDGYT	TRBV28	8
ASSLDRKNTGELF	TRBV6-5	13
ASRQEVSTEAF	TRBV27	11
AISGQGEGETQY	TRBV10-3	12
ASSLTTSRETQY	TRBV7-2	12
SVGGGAGNTIY	TRBV29-1	11
ASSLDLTGFAEAF	TRBV5-4	13
ASSRMTGPVETQY	TRBV7-3	13
SVLLQDMNTEAF	TRBV29-1	12
ASSQPGQGKNYGYT	TRBV4-1	14